What follows are 8 T cell receptor beta chains derived from one specimen sequenced in a study of CD8+CD57+ T cells in acquired aplastic anemia. Profiles of TCR beta VDJ and CDR3 were generated from a genomic DNA template. Each CDR3 protein is one row after TCRdb ran MiXCR on the reads. The top ten hold 0.75% to 0.95% of the sample, which has just over 450,000 distinct CDR3 sequences, roughly 34% seen once. CD8+CD57+ cell expansion, shown by flow cytometry, had occurred in the patients selected for sequencing. The specimen sequenced was sorted CD4+, CD8+, or CD8+CD57+ T cells (not recorded which) from PBMCs. Source of these receptors: a human donor with aplastic anemia.

This chain uses TRBV25-1 with TRBJ1-2; TRBD1 agrees at 8 bases. The CDR3 covers 17 residues. Trimming took 5 bases from V and 2 from J; bases not matched to a gene: 13. From germline, CDR1 is MGHDK and CDR2 SYGVNS. For the CDR3, the DNA is TGTGCCAGCAGTCCACTAACACCAGGGGGCCTAAACTATGGCTACACCTTC. Translating it yields CASSPLTPGGLNYGYTF.

In its sample, this clonotype was seen a few times. This chain uses TRBV6-1 with TRBJ2-6; the D gene is possibly TRBD1 (7 bases). Trimming took 6 bases from V and 0 from J, leaving 9 bases between them. This CDR3 has 15 amino acids. Germline CDR1 MNHNS, CDR2 SASEGT. CDR3 residues: CASSRGVSGANVLTF. The DNA for the CDR3 is TGTGCCAGCAGCAGGGGGGTCTCTGGGGCCAACGTCCTGACTTTC.

The chain is built from TRBV7-2 and TRBJ2-1; D is possibly TRBD1 or TRBD2 (6 bases each). This CDR3 has 15 amino acids. The germline V and J ends were trimmed by 1 base and 3 bases, with 10 bases remaining between them. CDR1 SGHTA and CDR2 FQGNSA come from the germline V gene. This CDR3 reads CASSLEGGNYNEQFF. Here the CDR3 DNA reads TGTGCCAGCAGCTTAGAGGGGGGAAACTACAATGAGCAGTTCTTC.

This clonotype was seen repeatedly, ten times or more. The rearrangement uses TRBV19 and TRBJ2-6, with TRBD1 identical over 7 bases. Germline trimming cut 5 bases from V and 1 base from J; bases unmatched to any gene: 5. The germline gives CDR1 LNHDA, CDR2 SQIVND (reference sequence). This CDR3 region has 16 residues. The CDR3 protein is CASSPRQGSGANVLTF. CDR3 in DNA: TGTGCCAGTAGTCCTCGACAGGGTTCTGGGGCCAACGTCCTGACTTTC.

The table lists this clonotype with a few counts. V usage is TRBV5-1 and J usage is TRBJ2-5; the match to TRBD1 covers 10 bases. The V and J ends lost 5 bases and 5 bases, in that order; junction bases with no gene match: 12. CDR3 size: 16 residues. Germline CDR1 reads SGHRS; CDR2 reads YFSETQ. CDR3: CASSSLAGQGSETQYF. The CDR3, as DNA: TGCGCCAGCAGTTCTCTTGCGGGACAGGGGTCGGAGACCCAGTACTTC.

V gene TRBV10-3 combines with J gene TRBJ2-7; tentatively, D is TRBD1 or TRBD2 (6 bases each). V dropped 2 bases and J dropped 3 bases, with 20 bases sitting between them. The CDR3 contains 17 residues. The germline gives CDR1 ENHRY, CDR2 SYGVKD. The CDR3 spells CAISERGATGTVYEQYF. The CDR3 coding sequence is TGTGCCATCAGTGAGAGGGGGGCTACAGGGACCGTCTACGAGCAGTACTTC.

For this clonotype: An end of the junction differs from the germline gene, which may be a read error. V and J are TRBV29-1 and TRBJ1-2, with TRBD1 matching 10 bases. From germline, CDR1 is SQVTM and CDR2 ANQGSEA. The CDR3 is made up of 13 amino acids. The CDR3 is CSVADRGNHGHTF. Written as DNA, the CDR3 is TGCAGCGTCGCGGACAGGGGGAACCATGGCCACACCTTC.

The chain uses TRBV15 and TRBJ2-3, with 7 bases fitting TRBD1. This CDR3 has 16 residues. Germline trimming cut 0 bases from V and 4 bases from J; bases unmatched to any gene: 7. The V gene's germline CDR1 is LNHNV and CDR2 YYDKDF (reference sequence). The CDR3 DNA follows: TGTGCCACCAGCAGAGATCAGGGACAGCGACCAGATACGCAGTATTTT. It yields the protein CATSRDQGQRPDTQYF.